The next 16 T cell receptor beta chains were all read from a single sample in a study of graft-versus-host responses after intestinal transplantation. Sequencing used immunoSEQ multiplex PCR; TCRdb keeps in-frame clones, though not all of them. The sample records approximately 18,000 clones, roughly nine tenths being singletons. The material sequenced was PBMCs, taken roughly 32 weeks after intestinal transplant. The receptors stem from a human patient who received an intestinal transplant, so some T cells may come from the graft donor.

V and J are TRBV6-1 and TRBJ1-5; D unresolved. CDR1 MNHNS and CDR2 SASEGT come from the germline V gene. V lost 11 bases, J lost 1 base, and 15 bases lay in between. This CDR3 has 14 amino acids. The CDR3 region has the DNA TGTGCCGGAGCAGCAGTATACAGCAATCAGCCCCAGCATTTT. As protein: CAGAAVYSNQPQHF.

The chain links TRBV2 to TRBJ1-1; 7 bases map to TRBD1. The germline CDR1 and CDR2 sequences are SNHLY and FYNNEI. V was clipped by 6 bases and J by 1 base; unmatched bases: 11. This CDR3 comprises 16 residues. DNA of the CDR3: TGTGCCAGCAGAGGGGACAGAACCACCTCGAACACTGAAGCTTTCTTT. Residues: CASRGDRTTSNTEAFF.

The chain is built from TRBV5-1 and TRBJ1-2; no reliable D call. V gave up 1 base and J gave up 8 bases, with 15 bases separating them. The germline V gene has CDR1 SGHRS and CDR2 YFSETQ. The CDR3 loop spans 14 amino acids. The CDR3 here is CASSLISAGEGYTF. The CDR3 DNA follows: TGCGCCAGCAGCTTGATATCGGCCGGTGAGGGCTACACCTTC.

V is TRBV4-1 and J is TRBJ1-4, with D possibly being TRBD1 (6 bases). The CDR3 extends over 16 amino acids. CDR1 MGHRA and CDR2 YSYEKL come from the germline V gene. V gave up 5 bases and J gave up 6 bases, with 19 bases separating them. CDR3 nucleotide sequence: TGCGCCAGCAGCGAAGTAGGGGGGACGGTACATGAAAAACTGTTTTTT. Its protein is CASSEVGGTVHEKLFF.

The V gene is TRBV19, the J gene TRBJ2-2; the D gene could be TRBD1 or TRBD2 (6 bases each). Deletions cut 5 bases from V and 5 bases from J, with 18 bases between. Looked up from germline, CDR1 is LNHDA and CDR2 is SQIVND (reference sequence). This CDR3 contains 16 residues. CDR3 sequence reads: CASSLFTGAGTGELFF. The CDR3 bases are TGTGCCAGTAGTCTCTTTACGGGGGCAGGTACCGGGGAGCTGTTTTTT.

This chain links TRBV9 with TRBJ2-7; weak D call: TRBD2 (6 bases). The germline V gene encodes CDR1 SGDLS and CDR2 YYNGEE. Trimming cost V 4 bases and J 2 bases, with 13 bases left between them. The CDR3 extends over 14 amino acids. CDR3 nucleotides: TGTGCCAGCAGCTCCGCTAGCGACCCCTACGAGCAGTACTTC. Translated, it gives CASSSASDPYEQYF.

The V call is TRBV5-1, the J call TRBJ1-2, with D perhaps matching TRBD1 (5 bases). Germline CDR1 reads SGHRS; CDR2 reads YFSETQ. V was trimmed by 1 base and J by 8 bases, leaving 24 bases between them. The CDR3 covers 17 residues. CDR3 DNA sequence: TGCGCCAGCAGCTTGACCCTGGGGGGGGTTGAGTCGGGAGGCTACACCTTC. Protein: CASSLTLGGVESGGYTF.

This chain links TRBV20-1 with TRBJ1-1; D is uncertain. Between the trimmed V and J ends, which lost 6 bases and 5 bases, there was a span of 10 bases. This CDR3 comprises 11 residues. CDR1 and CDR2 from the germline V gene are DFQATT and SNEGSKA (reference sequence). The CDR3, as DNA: TGCAGTGCCCTCGGTGAGACTGAAGCTTTCTTT. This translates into CSALGETEAFF.

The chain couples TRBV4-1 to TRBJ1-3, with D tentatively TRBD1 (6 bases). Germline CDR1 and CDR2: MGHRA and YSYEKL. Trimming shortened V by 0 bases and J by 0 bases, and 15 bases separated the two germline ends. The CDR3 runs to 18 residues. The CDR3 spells CASSQEGGTSFSGNTIYF. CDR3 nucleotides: TGCGCCAGCAGCCAAGAGGGGGGCACCTCATTCTCTGGAAACACCATATATTTT.

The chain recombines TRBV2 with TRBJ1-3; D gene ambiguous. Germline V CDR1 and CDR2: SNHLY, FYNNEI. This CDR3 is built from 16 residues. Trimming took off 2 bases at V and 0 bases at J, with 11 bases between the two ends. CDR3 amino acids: CASSESIINSGNTIYF. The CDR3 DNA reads TGTGCCAGCAGTGAATCCATAATAAACTCTGGAAACACCATATATTTT. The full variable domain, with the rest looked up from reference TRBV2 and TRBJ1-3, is EPEVTQTPSHQVTQMGQEVILRCVPISNHLYFYWYRQILGQKVEFLVSFYNNEISEKSEIFDDQFSVERPDGSNFTLKIRSTKLEDSAMYFCASSESIINSGNTIYFGEGSWLTVV.

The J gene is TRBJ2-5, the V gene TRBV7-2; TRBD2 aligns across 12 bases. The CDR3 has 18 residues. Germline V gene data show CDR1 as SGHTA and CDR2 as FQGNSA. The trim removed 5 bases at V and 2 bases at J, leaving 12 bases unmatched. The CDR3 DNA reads TGTGCCAGCAGCCGCAAGGGTTCTAGCGGGGGGGGGCAAGAGACCCAGTACTTC. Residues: CASSRKGSSGGGQETQYF.

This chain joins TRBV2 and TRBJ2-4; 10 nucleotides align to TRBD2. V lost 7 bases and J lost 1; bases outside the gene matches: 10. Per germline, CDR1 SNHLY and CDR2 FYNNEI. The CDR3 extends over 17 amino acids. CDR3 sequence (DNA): TGTGCCAGCACGTCTAGCGGGGGTCACGGGGCCAAAAACATTCAGTACTTC. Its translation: CASTSSGGHGAKNIQYF.

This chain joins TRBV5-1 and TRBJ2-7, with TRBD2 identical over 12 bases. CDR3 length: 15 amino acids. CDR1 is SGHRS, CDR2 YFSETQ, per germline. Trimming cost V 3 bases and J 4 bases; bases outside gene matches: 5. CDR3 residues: CASSSTSGGGYEQYF. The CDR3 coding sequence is TGCGCCAGCAGCTCGACTAGCGGGGGAGGGTACGAGCAGTACTTC.

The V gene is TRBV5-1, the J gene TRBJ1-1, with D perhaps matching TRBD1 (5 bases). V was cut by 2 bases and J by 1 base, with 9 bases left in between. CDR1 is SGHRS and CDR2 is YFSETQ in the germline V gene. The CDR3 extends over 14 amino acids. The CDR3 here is CASSFKRGNTEAFF. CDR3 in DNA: TGCGCCAGCAGCTTTAAGAGGGGGAACACTGAAGCTTTCTTT.

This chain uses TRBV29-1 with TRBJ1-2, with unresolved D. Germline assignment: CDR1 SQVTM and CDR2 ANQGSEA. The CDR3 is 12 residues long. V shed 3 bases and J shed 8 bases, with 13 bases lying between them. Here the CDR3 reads CSVDQAQSGYTF. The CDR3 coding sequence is TGCAGCGTTGACCAAGCCCAATCCGGCTACACCTTC.

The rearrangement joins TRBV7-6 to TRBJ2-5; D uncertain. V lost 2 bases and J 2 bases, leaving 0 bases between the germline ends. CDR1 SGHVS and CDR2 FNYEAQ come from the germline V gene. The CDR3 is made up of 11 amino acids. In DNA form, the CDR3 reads TGTGCCAGCAGCTTACAAGAGACCCAGTACTTC. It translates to CASSLQETQYF.